A few counts support the clone carrying this T cell receptor (beta chain). Antigen unknown. The entry originates in a study of cytomegalovirus exposure and HLA in healthy donors. Study at large: Earlier, about 180 million T cells were analyzed, and some 120 million unique TCR beta sequences were found among them. The study's findings and limits: An Asian-associated ancestry cluster reportedly showed fewer N-insertions than the approximately 620-donor mean in a later analysis. An analysis was carried out at a later point. It showed that HLA-associated TCR beta chains were more clonally expanded than equally common non-associated chains.

This CDR3 is 13 amino acids long. Germline V lookup: CDR1 MNHEY, CDR2 SVGAGI. Trimming removed 4 bases at V and 0 bases at J, with 6 bases between. The study ran its PCR with 60 Vbeta and 13 Jbeta primers. The authors' processing: Per a later analysis, the number of unique TCR beta chains was approximately 73 million, of which around 9.9 million were shared. Here immunoSEQ multiplex PCR was the method, and the copy in TCRdb shows in-frame clones only, minus some. V and J calls and clone size follow that table, whereas D and trimming were derived from the DNA. The profile shows about 37,000 clones, around 70% of them singletons.

The V gene is TRBV6-5, the J gene TRBJ1-1, with no clear D. Sample: PBMCs. This clonotype originated in a man aged 25 to 40 in good health and CMV-seronegative. CDR3 amino acids: CASSSELNTEAFF. The CDR3 DNA is TGTGCCAGCAGTTCGGAGTTGAACACTGAAGCTTTCTTT.